The rows below give T cell receptor beta chains drawn from one sample of a study of cytomegalovirus exposure and HLA in healthy donors. Profiled with immunoSEQ multiplex PCR; TCRdb holds only in-frame clones, not every one. The table includes 180,000 or so clones, more than 75% detected once. The sample comprised PBMCs. Receptors originate from a woman in her twenties or thirties in good health and CMV-seropositive. The conserved cysteine and the conserved F or W are not part of the CDR3 here. A D gene is named only where the DNA matches it firmly.

TRBJ2-4	TRBD1	TRBV19	ASSTTGTDIQY
TRBJ1-5	.	TRBV4-1	ASSQEQVSDQPQH
TRBJ2-2	.	TRBV7-2	ASSPLNTGELF
TRBJ1-1	.	TRBV18	ASSHDRGNTEAF
TRBJ2-3	.	TRBV5-6	ASSLVISTDTQY
TRBJ2-7	.	TRBV7-2	ASSRGRGWEQY
TRBJ2-3	TRBD2	TRBV19	ASSIEAGGGADTQY
TRBJ1-2	.	TRBV6-5	ASTYGGVRYT
TRBJ2-1	TRBD2	TRBV7-6	ASSSSGGVYNEQF
TRBJ1-2	.	TRBV9	ASSGGEGVIGYGYT
TRBJ2-2	.	TRBV7-9	ASSLAQGSGELF
TRBJ1-5	.	TRBV6-6	ASSYRGVNQPQH
TRBJ2-3	.	TRBV10-2	ASSAQLVTDTQY
TRBJ2-3	.	TRBV11-2	ASSPVWTSTDTQY
TRBJ1-6	TRBD1	TRBV19	ASSMEGGNNSPLH